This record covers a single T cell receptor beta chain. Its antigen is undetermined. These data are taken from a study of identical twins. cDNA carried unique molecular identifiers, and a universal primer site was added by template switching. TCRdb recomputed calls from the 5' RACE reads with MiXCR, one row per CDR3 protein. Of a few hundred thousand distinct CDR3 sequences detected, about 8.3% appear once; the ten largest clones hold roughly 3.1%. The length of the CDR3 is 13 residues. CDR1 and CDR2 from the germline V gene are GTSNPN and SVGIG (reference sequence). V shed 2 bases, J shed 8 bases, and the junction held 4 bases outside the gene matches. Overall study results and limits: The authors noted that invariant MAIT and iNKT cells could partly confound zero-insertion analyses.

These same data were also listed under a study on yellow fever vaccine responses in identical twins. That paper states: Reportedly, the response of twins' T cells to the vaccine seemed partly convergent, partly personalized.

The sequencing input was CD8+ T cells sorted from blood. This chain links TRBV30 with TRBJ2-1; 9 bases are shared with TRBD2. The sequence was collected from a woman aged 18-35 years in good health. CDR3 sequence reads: CAWSWASGDEQFF. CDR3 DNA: TGTGCCTGGAGTTGGGCTAGCGGGGATGAGCAGTTCTTC. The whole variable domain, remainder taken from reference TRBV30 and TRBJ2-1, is SQTIHQWPATLVQPVGSPLSLECTVEGTSNPNLYWYRQAAGRGLQLLFYSVGIGQISSEVPQNLSASRPQDRQFILSSKKLLLSDSGFYLCAWSWASGDEQFFGPGTRLTVL.